These T cell receptor beta chains were read from a single sample in a study of a mutant IDH1 vaccine in newly diagnosed glioma. No cognate antigen is known for these TCRs. Generated by immunoSEQ multiplex PCR, the TCRdb table keeps only in-frame clones and is missing some. This repertoire shows under 150,000 clones, around 80% found once; its top ten account for 5.5%. This specimen was PBMCs, taken from a glioma patient whose treatment included an IDH1 peptide vaccine. The receptor source for this set is a man between 35 and 55 years old with glioma. CDR3s leave out the opening cysteine and the closing phenylalanine or tryptophan. Clone size is stated in some rows and not others, as once, few, many or a class when expanded.

>-|TRBJ2-7|TRBV5-6
ASSLVESHEQY
>-|TRBJ2-1|TRBV18
ASSPRESSSYNEQF
>-|TRBJ2-3|TRBV30
AWTRGLGTDTQY
>-|TRBJ1-2|TRBV7-9
ASSQTASNYGYT
>-|TRBJ2-3|TRBV14
ASSHGDTQY
>-|TRBJ2-7|TRBV7-2
ASSSGPGLESYEQY
>once|TRBJ2-7|TRBV6-6
ASRSPGLAYEQY
>-|TRBJ2-1|TRBV11-1
ASSALAGDYNEQF
>-|TRBJ1-1|TRBV20-1
SANGDTEAF
>-|TRBJ2-2|TRBV7-9
ASSLAGTGRTGELF
>once|TRBJ2-1|TRBV27
ASSSIPIGGAGNEQF
>-|TRBJ2-3|TRBV7-6
ASGLRVGTSTDTQY
>-|TRBJ2-2|TRBV5-6
ASSPADRENGELF
>-|TRBJ2-5|TRBV2
ASISLGDYSQETQY
>-|TRBJ2-2|TRBV7-6
ASSSLAGGAGELF
>-|TRBJ1-2|TRBV6-5
ASSYTGRTYGYT
>-|TRBJ1-6|TRBV6-5
ASTRQGGNSPLH
>-|TRBJ2-2|TRBV4-3
ASSPQVLLNTGELF
>once|TRBJ2-2|TRBV19
ASRMGTSGYTGELF
>-|TRBJ2-7|TRBV5-6
ASSGAYEQY
>-|TRBJ2-1|TRBV19
ASRREQTYNEQF
>-|TRBJ1-5|TRBV27
ASSLFFGEGNQPQH
>-|TRBJ2-7|TRBV10-3
ASSYSGLAADEQY
>-|TRBJ1-2|TRBV19
ASSPGSQGANYGYT
>-|TRBJ2-1|TRBV9
ASSTGAVSYNEQF
>few|TRBJ1-6|TRBV4-2
ASSQERQSNSPLH
>-|TRBJ2-1|TRBV7-3
ASSFEPGGSKF
>few|TRBJ1-2|TRBV5-4
ASTPRGTYGYT
>-|TRBJ2-7|TRBV9
ASSPRGTGNFYEQY
>-|TRBJ2-3|TRBV13
ASSLGRGGSTDTQY
>-|TRBJ2-6|TRBV4-3
ASSQGVGQGGSGANVLT
>-|TRBJ2-7|TRBV7-2
ASSLAPGQGNYEQY
>-|TRBJ2-2|TRBV7-9
ASSLGAPANTGELF